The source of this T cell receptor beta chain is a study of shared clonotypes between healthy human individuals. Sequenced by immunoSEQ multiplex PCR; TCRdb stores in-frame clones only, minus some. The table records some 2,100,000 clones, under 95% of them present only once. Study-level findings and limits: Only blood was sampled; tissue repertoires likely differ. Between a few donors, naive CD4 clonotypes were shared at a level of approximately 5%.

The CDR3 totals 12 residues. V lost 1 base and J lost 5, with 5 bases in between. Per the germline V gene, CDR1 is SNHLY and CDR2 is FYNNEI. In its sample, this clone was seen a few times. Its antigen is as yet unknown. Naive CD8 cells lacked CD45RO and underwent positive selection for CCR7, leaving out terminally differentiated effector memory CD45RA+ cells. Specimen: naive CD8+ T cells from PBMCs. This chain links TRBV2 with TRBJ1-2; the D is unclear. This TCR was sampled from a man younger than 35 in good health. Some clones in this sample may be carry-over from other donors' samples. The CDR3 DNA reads TGTGCCAGCAGTGAAGATCCGTATGGCTACACCTTC. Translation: CASSEDPYGYTF.